This T cell receptor beta chain derives from a study of blood T cell repertoires in COVID-19. Study summary: Sites in the United States, Italy and Spain provided acute and convalescent COVID-19 samples. PBMCs, B-cell-depleted T cells, or T cells were the source of the cDNA or gDNA that made up the material.

This clone was detected only a few times. Authors' analysis steps: The authors estimated nucleated cell counts from reference gene primer amplification. Sequencing was performed with immunoSEQ multiplex PCR; in TCRdb, only in-frame clones are kept and a portion is missing. Clone size and the V and J calls come from that table; the DNA yielded D and trimming. The sample lists roughly 200,000 clones; about 87% were seen once. The germline V gene encodes CDR1 SGHAT and CDR2 FQNNGV. Trimming shortened V by 2 bases and J by 4 bases, and 12 bases separated the two germline ends. This CDR3 has 14 residues. This rearrangement joins TRBV11-2 to TRBJ2-7; D is possibly TRBD1 (6 bases). The receptor comes from a young woman who had recovered from COVID-19. Sequenced sample: peripheral blood. The chain's CDR3 is CASSLKGVTYEQYF. CDR3 sequence (DNA): TGTGCCAGCAGCTTAAAGGGGGTGACGTACGAGCAGTACTTC.